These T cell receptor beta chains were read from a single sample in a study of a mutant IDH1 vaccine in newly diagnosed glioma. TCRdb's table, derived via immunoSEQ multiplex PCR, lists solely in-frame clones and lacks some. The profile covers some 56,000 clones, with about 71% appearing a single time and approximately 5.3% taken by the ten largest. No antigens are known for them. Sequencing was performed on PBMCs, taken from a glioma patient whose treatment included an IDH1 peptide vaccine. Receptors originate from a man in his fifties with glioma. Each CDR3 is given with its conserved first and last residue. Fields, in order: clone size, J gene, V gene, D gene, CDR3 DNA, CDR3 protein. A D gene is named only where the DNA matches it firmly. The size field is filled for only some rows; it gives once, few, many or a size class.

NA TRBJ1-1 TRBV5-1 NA TGCGCCAGCAGCTTATCCTTGGGATTTAGTGAAGCTTTCTTT CASSLSLGFSEAFF
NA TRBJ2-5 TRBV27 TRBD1 TGTGCCAGCGCCGGGACAGCCTTTCAAGAGACCCAGTACTTC CASAGTAFQETQYF
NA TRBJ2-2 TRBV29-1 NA TGCAGCGTTGCGGGGCCCGGGGAGCTGTTTTTT CSVAGPGELFF
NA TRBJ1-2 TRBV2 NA TGTGCCAGCAGTGACCCGGGGAAGGGCTATGGCTACACCTTC CASSDPGKGYGYTF
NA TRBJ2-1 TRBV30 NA TGTGCCTGGAGGGGCGGATACCTGTACAATGAGCAGTTCTTC CAWRGGYLYNEQFF
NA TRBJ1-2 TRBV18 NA TGTGCCAGCTCCCCGGGCCGAAGTTGGGAGAACACCTTC CASSPGRSWENTF
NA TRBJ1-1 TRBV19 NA TGTGCCAGTACGTCCGGTCCTGCTGCTTTCTTT CASTSGPAAFF
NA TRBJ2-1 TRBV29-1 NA TGCAGCGTTGTTGCGGGGTCCGGGCAGTTCTTC CSVVAGSGQFF
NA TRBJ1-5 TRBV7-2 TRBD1 TGTGCCAGCAGCTTAGTCGGGACAGGGAACAATCAGCCCCAGCATTTT CASSLVGTGNNQPQHF
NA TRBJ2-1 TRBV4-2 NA TGTGCCAGCAGCCAAGAGGGGACAGCGGGGGTTGGGGAGCAGTTCTTC CASSQEGTAGVGEQFF
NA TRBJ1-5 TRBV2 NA TGTGCCAGCAGTGAGCAAGGGGCAGGTAATCAGCCCCAGCATTTT CASSEQGAGNQPQHF
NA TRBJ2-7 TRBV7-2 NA TGTGCCAGCAGCCGTAGCTCCTACGAGCAGTACTTC CASSRSSYEQYF
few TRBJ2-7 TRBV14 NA TGTGCCAGCAGCCAGTCGGGGTACTCCTACGAGCAGTACTTC CASSQSGYSYEQYF
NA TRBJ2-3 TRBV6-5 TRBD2 TGTGCCAGCAACCCCGCGGGGGATCGGTATACGCAGTATTTT CASNPAGDRYTQYF
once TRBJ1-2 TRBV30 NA TGTGCCTGGACCCCAGGAGGGGCTCTCTATGGCTACACCTTC CAWTPGGALYGYTF
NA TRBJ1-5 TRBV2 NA TGTGCCAGCAGTGAACTCCAACAGGGAGACTATAGCAATCAGCCCCAGCATTTT CASSELQQGDYSNQPQHF
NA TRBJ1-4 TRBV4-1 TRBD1 TGCGCCAGCAGCCAAGGGGACAGGGATGAAAAACTGTTTTTT CASSQGDRDEKLFF
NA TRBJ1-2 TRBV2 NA TGTGCCAGCAGTGAAAAGGCTGTGTCTGACTATGGCTACACCTTC CASSEKAVSDYGYTF
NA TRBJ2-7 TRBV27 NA TGTGCCAGCAGTGGCCCTGGGGGGCAGTACTTC CASSGPGGQYF
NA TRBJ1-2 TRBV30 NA TGTGCCTGGAGTCTAAGGGAGAGCGATGGCTACACCTTC CAWSLRESDGYTF
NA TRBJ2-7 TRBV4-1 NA TGCGCCAGCAGCCTCGGGCCCCCCCCAAGCGAGCAGTACTTC CASSLGPPPSEQYF
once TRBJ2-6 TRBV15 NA TGTGCCACCAGCACGTTGTTGGGCTCTGGGGCCAACGTCCTGACTTTC CATSTLLGSGANVLTF
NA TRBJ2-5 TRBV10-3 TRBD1 TGTGCCATCAGAACGGACAGGGGCCGTGAGCAGTACTTC CAIRTDRGREQYF
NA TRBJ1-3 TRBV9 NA TGTGCCAGCAGCGTAGTGCCTGGAAACACCATATATTTT CASSVVPGNTIYF